This TCR beta chain originates from a study of blood T cell repertoires in COVID-19 (dated by TCRdb to 2018 to 2021). Broadly, across the study: Samples covering the acute and convalescent phases of COVID-19 were provided by collaborators in the United States, Italy and Spain. The prospective study material was composed of cDNA or gDNA derived from T cells, B-cell-depleted T cells, or PBMCs. Subjects who had been exposed to COVID-19, were actively infected with it, or had recovered from it provided the deeply sampled blood TCRbeta repertoires that made up the dataset. The repertoires were released in a freely available public database intended as a resource for research on the immune response to SARS-CoV-2. The samples were drawn from the first 160 participants of the ongoing ImmuneRACE study and from 1,254 subjects provided by 6 global collaborators. A de-identified subject ID, COVID-19 status, age in years and sex were almost always included in the sample metadata. Where available, HLA class I and class II types were obtained from metadata supplied by the sample provider rather than from assay-based typing.

V is trimmed back by 5 bases and J by 8 bases, and the junction contains 8 bases that no gene match accounts for. Looking up the germline V gene (reference sequence) yields CDR1 LNHDA and CDR2 SQIVND. The CDR3 contains 15 residues, cysteine and phenylalanine counted. The entry retains the CDR3 DNA only, 45 bases that are in frame from base 1. TCRbeta CDR3 regions were amplified from genomic DNA by means of the immunoSEQ Assay, a bias-controlled multiplex PCR. The original methods were these. The number of nucleated cells in each sample was estimated by amplification of reference gene primers within the assay. To quantify the absolute abundance of each unique TCRbeta CDR3 rearrangement, sequence reads were collapsed and filtered. For each sample, productive Simpson clonality was calculated as the square root of Simpson's diversity index across productive rearrangements. The table comes from immuneACCESS by way of TCRdb, which keeps in-frame sequences with V and J called. Part of the clones is missing from these tables; in studies checked, under half for an unresolved V gene and the rest for unknown reasons. The V and J calls and clone size come from that table; D and trimming were worked out from the DNA. Here the sample has some 200,000 clones; approximately 84% occur a single time. The ten largest clones add up to 2.9% of the sample.

Results and caveats for the whole study, not just this receptor: Clinical and demographic metadata were provided uncurated, with the amount varying by source and participant.

Another Seattle source contributed samples from volunteer blood donors who had recovered from COVID-19. Whole blood was collected in K2EDTA tubes by collaborating institutions according to the institutions' own protocols. For TCRbeta analysis, collaborators shipped samples as frozen whole blood, isolated PBMCs, or DNA extracted from either of those sample types. As to this clone: Its target antigen remains unknown. Qualities for individual bases were not recorded, and no much larger clone is one base off.

The clonotype comes from a middle-aged man who had recovered from COVID-19. Sequenced: peripheral blood. Recombination joined TRBV19 with TRBJ2-1, with 11 middle bases fitting TRBD2. The DNA is as follows: TGTGCCAGTAGTCTGGCTAGCGGGAGGTTGGATGAGCAGTTCTTC. It encodes CASSLASGRLDEQFF.